The rows below give T cell receptor beta chains drawn from one sample of a study of cytomegalovirus exposure and HLA in healthy donors. Clones were read by immunoSEQ multiplex PCR, and TCRdb kept only the in-frame ones, dropping some. The sample gives about 160,000 clones, about four fifths of which show up once; 7.5% to 9.5% is in the top ten. The sequenced sample consisted of PBMCs. The receptors come from a male donor in good health and CMV-seropositive. Each CDR3 is given with its conserved first and last residue. D genes are given only for firm matches. Clone size is given for some rows only: seen once, a few or many times, or a class if the clone is expanded.

abundance	v_gene	d_gene	j_gene	CDR3nt	CDR3aa
-	TRBV11-3	-	TRBJ2-1	TGTGCCAGCAGCTTAGATCCGGGAAGGGACAATGAGCAGTTCTTC	CASSLDPGRDNEQFF
-	TRBV6-5	TRBD2	TRBJ2-3	TGTGCCAGCAGTTACTTTAGCGGGAGCACAGATACGCAGTATTTT	CASSYFSGSTDTQYF
-	TRBV10-3	-	TRBJ2-1	TGTGCCATCTGGGACACCTACAATGAGCAGTTCTTC	CAIWDTYNEQFF
-	TRBV27	TRBD1	TRBJ2-3	TGTGCCAGCAGATATGGACAGGCAAGACCCGATACGCAGTATTTT	CASRYGQARPDTQYF
-	TRBV7-7	-	TRBJ2-2	TGTGCCAGCAGCCCCACCAGAAACACCGGGGAGCTGTTTTTT	CASSPTRNTGELFF
-	TRBV4-3	-	TRBJ2-5	TGCGCCAGCAGCCAGTCTAGCGAAGCGACCCAGTACTTC	CASSQSSEATQYF
-	TRBV11-2	TRBD2	TRBJ2-7	TGTGCCAGCAACCACCTTATGGGGACTAGCGCCTACGAGCAGTACTTC	CASNHLMGTSAYEQYF
-	TRBV28	TRBD1	TRBJ2-2	TGTGCCAGCAGTTTAATGAGACAGGGGTCCGGGGAGCTGTTTTTT	CASSLMRQGSGELFF
-	TRBV29-1	-	TRBJ1-4	TGCAGCGTTGTGGCAGGGAATGAAAAACTGTTTTTT	CSVVAGNEKLFF
few	TRBV7-2	-	TRBJ1-2	TGTGCCAGCAGCATAGCCAGGGTGCAAGGCTACACCTTC	CASSIARVQGYTF
-	TRBV7-9	TRBD2	TRBJ2-4	TGTGCCAGCAGCTTAGGCGGGGGGAAAAACATTCAGTACTTC	CASSLGGGKNIQYF
-	TRBV11-2	TRBD1	TRBJ2-7	TGTGCCAGCAGCATCGGACAGGGTGGGTACGAGCAGTACTTC	CASSIGQGGYEQYF
-	TRBV6-1	TRBD2	TRBJ2-1	TGTGCCAGCAGTGAAACTAGCGGCAGCTCCTACAATGAGCAGTTCTTC	CASSETSGSSYNEQFF
-	TRBV5-1	TRBD2	TRBJ2-1	TGCGCCAGCAGCTTTGGACTAGCGGGAGTCAATGAGCAGTTCTTC	CASSFGLAGVNEQFF
-	TRBV5-1	TRBD1	TRBJ2-7	TGCGCCAGTACCGAGGCCGGGACAGTGAGCTACGAGCAGTACTTC	CASTEAGTVSYEQYF
-	TRBV18	-	TRBJ1-2	TGTGCCAGCTCACCGGCACAGGGAAGAGGTGGCTACACCTTC	CASSPAQGRGGYTF
-	TRBV18	-	TRBJ2-7	TGTGCCAGCTCACTACACCGGGACTACGAGCAGTACTTC	CASSLHRDYEQYF
-	TRBV10-3	TRBD2	TRBJ2-3	TGTGCCACCATTCGGACTAGCGGGAACACAGATACGCAGTATTTT	CATIRTSGNTDTQYF
-	TRBV28	TRBD2	TRBJ2-5	TGTGCCAGCAGTTTACGGGCTAGCGGGAGGGCGTCGGGAGAGACCCAGTACTTC	CASSLRASGRASGETQYF
-	TRBV6-1	TRBD2	TRBJ2-7	TGTGCCAGCAGTGAGAGGGGACTATCCCTCGAGCAGTACTTC	CASSERGLSLEQYF
-	TRBV9	TRBD2	TRBJ2-5	TGTGCCAGCAGCGTAGGACTAGCGGCTGCCCAAGAGACCCAGTACTTC	CASSVGLAAAQETQYF
-	TRBV7-9	TRBD1	TRBJ1-4	TGTGCCAGCAGCTTAGACAGGGGGATTGTTAAACTGTTTTTT	CASSLDRGIVKLFF
-	TRBV7-2	TRBD2	TRBJ2-7	TGTGCCAGCAGCCGGACTAGCGGGACGTGGGAGCAGTACTTC	CASSRTSGTWEQYF